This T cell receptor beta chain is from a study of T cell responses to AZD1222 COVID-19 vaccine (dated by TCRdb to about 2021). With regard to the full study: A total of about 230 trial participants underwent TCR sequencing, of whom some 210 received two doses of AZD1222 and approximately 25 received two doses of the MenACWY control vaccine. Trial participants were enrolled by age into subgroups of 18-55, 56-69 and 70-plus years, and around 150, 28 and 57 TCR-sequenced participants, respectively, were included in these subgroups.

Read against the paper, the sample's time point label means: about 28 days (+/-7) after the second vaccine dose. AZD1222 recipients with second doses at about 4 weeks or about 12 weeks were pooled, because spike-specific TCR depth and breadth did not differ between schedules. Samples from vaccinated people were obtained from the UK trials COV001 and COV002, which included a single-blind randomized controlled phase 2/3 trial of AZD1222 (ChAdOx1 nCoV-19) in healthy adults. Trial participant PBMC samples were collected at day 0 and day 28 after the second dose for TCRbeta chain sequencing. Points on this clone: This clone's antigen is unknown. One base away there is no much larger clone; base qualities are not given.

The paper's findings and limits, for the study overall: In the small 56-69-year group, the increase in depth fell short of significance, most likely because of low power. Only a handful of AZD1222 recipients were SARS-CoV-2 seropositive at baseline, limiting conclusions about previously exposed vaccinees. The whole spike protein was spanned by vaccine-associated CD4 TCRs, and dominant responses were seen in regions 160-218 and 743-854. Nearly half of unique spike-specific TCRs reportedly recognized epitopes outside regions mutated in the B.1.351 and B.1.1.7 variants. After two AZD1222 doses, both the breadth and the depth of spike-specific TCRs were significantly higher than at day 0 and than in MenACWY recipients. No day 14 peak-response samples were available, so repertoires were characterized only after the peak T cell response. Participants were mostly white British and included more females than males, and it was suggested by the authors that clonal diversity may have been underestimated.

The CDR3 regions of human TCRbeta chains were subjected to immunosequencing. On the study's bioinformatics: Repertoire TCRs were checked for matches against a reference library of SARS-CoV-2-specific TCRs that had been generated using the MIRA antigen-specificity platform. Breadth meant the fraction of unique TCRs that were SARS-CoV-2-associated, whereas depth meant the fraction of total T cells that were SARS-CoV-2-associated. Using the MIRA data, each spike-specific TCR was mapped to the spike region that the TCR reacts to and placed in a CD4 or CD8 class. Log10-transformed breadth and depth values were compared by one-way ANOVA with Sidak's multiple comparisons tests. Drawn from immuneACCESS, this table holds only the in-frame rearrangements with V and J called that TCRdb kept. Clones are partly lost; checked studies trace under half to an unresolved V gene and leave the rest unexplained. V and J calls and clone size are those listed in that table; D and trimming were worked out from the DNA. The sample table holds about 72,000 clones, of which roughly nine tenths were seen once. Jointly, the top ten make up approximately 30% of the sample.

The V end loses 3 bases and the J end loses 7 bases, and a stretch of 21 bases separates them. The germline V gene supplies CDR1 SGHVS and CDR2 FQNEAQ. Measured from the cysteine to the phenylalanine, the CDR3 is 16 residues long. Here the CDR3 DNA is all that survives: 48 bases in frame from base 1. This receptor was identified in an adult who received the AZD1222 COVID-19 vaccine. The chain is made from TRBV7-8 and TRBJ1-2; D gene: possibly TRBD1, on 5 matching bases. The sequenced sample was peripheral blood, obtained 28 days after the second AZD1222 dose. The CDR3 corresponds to CASSFGPGRERGGYTF. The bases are TGTGCCAGCAGCTTTGGGCCGGGACGGGAGAGAGGTGGCTACACCTTC. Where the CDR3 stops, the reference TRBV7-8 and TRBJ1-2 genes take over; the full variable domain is GAGVSQSPRYKVAKRGQDVALRCDPISGHVSLFWYQQALGQGPEFLTYFQNEAQLDKSGLPSDRFFAERPEGSVSTLKIQRTQQEDSAVYLCASSFGPGRERGGYTFGSGTRLTVV.